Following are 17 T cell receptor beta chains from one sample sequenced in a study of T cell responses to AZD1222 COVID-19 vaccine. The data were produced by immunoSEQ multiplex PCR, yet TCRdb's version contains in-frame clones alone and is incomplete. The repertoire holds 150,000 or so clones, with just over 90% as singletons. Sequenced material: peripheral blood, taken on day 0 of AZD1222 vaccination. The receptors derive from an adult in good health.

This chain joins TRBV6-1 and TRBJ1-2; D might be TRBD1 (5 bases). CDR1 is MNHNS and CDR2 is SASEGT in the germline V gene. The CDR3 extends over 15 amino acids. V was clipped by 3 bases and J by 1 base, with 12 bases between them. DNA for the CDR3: TGTGCCAGCAGTGATAAGACAGCTCTTAACTATGGCTACACCTTC. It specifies CASSDKTALNYGYTF.

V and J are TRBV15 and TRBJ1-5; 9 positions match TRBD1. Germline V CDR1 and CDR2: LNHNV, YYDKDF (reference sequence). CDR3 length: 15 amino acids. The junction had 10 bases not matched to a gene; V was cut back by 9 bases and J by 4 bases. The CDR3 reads CATEQGAEGNQPQHF. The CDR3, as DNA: TGTGCCACTGAACAGGGGGCGGAGGGGAATCAGCCCCAGCATTTT.

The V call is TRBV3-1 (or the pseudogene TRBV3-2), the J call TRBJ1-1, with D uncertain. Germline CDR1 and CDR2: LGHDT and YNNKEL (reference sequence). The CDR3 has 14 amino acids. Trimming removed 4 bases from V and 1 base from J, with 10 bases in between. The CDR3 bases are TGTGCCAGCAGCCCGTTAACAGCGAACACTGAAGCTTTCTTT. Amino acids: CASSPLTANTEAFF.

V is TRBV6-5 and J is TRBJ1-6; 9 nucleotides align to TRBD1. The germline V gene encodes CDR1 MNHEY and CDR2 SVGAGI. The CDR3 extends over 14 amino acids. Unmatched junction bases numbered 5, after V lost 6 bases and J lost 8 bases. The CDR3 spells CASRTRDRDSPLHF. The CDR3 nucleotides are TGTGCCAGCAGGACGCGGGACAGGGATTCACCCCTCCACTTT.

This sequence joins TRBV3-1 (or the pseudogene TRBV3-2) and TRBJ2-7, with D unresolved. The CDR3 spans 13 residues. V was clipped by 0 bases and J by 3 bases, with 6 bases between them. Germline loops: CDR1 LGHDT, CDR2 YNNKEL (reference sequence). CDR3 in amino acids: CASSQDRLYEQYF. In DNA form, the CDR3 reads TGTGCCAGCAGCCAAGATAGGCTCTACGAGCAGTACTTC.

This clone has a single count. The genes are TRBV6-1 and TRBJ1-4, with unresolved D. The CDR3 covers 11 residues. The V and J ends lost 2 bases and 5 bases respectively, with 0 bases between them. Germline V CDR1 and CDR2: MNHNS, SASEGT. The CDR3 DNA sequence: TGTGCCAGCAGTGAAAATGAAAAACTGTTTTTT. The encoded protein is CASSENEKLFF.

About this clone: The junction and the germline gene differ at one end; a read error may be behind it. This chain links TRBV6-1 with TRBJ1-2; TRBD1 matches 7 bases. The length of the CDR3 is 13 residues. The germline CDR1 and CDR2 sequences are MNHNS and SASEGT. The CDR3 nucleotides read TGTGCCAGCAATGAAGGGACAGCCTATGGCTACACCTTC. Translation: CASNEGTAYGYTF.

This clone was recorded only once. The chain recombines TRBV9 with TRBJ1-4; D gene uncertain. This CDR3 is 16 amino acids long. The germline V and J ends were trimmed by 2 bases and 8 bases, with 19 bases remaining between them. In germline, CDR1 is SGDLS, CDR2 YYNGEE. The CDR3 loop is CASSVSSGQVAEKLFF. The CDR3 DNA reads TGTGCCAGCAGCGTGAGCAGCGGGCAGGTGGCGGAAAAACTGTTTTTT. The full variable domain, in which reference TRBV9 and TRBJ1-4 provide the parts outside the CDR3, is DSGVTQTPKHLITATGQRVTLRCSPRSGDLSVYWYQQSLDQGLQFLIQYYNGEERAKGNILERFSAQQFPDLHSELNLSSLELGDSALYFCASSVSSGQVAEKLFFGSGTQLSVL.

The chain's CDR3 is CASSIGATVAEAFF. DNA of the CDR3: TGTGCCAGCTCCATCGGGGCAACGGTGGCTGAAGCTTTCTTT. V usage is TRBV18 and J usage is TRBJ1-1; TRBD1 is a possible D gene (5 bases). Germline V CDR1 and CDR2: KGHSH, LQKENI. The CDR3 sequence is 14 residues long. The V gene lost 6 bases and the J gene lost 6 bases, with 17 bases spanning the gap.

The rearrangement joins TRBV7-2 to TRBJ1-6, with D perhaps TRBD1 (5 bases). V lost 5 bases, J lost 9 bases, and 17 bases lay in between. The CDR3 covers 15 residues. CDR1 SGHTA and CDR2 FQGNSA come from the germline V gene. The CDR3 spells CASSIPTAIVSPLHF. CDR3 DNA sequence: TGTGCCAGCAGCATCCCGACAGCCATTGTTTCACCCCTCCACTTT.

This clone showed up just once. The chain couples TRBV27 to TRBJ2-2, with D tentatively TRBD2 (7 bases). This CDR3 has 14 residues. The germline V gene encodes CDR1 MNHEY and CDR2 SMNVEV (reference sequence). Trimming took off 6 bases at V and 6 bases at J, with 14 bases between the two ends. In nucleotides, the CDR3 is TGTGCCAGCAGGACGGGGGGCCGTCCCGGGGAGCTGTTTTTT. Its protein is CASRTGGRPGELFF.

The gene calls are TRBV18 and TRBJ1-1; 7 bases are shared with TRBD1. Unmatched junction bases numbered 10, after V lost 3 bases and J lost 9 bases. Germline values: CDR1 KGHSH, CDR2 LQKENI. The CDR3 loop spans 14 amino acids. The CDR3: CASSPELTGSQAFF. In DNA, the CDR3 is TGTGCCAGCTCACCCGAATTGACAGGGTCCCAAGCTTTCTTT.

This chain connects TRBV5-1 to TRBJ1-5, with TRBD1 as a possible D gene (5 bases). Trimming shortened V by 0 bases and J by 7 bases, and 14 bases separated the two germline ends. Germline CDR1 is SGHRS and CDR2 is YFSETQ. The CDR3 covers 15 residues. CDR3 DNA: TGCGCCAGCAGCTTGGCAGGGAATTACGGCCAGCCCCAGCATTTT. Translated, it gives CASSLAGNYGQPQHF.

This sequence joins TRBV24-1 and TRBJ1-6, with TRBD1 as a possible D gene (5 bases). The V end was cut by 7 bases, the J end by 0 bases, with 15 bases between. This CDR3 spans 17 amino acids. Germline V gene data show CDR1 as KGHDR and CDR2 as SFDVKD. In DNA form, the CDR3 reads TGTGCCACCAGACCCTCGGGGGAGAGCTCCTATAATTCACCCCTCCACTTT. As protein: CATRPSGESSYNSPLHF.

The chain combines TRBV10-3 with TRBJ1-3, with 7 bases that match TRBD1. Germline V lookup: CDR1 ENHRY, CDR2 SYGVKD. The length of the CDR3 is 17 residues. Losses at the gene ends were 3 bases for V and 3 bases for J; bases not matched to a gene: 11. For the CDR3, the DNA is TGTGCCATCAGTGACCTAGGGACAGACGTTGGTGGAAACACCATATATTTT. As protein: CAISDLGTDVGGNTIYF.

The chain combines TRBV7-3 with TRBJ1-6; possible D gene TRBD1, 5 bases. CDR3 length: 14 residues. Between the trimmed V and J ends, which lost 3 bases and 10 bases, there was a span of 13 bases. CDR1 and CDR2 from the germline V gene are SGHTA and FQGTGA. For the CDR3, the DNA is TGTGCCAGCAGCTTGGGAGGGGTTGGGTCACCCCTCCACTTT. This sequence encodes CASSLGGVGSPLHF.

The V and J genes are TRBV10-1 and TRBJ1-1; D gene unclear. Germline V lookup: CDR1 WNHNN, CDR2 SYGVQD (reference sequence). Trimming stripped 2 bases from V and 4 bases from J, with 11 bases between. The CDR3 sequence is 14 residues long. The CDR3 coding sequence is TGCGCCAGCAGTGAGGACTTTCCCGGCACTGAAGCTTTCTTT. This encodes CASSEDFPGTEAFF.